Listed below are T cell receptor beta chains from one sample, sequenced in a study of identical twins. TCRdb analysed the 5' RACE reads with MiXCR anew, one entry per CDR3 protein. This sample has roughly 260,000 distinct CDR3 sequences, with 6% to 8.5% found just once. The sample also formed part of further work on yellow fever vaccine responses in identical twins.

What was sequenced was CD8+ T cells sorted from blood. These receptors came from a woman in her late teens or twenties in good health. Each CDR3 is given with its conserved first and last residue. The D gene is left open where the match is weak. Part of the rows lack a size; the others show once, few, many or a class for expanded clones.

>few|TRBD2|TRBV12-3/TRBV12-4|TRBJ2-1
CASTILAGGLYNEQFF
TGTGCCAGCACCATCCTAGCGGGGGGGCTTTACAATGAGCAGTTCTTC
>NA|NA|TRBV5-1|TRBJ2-1
CASSLAENEQFF
TGCGCCAGCAGCTTGGCGGAAAATGAGCAGTTCTTC
>many|TRBD2|TRBV4-2|TRBJ2-7
CASSPGGGRAYEQYF
TGTGCCAGCAGCCCGGGAGGCGGGAGGGCCTACGAGCAGTACTTC
>few|NA|TRBV5-6|TRBJ2-1
CASNRRSPPDNEQFF
TGTGCCAGCAACCGGAGGTCCCCCCCCGACAATGAGCAGTTCTTC
>few|TRBD1|TRBV6-1|TRBJ2-2
CASSLGQGWAGELFF
TGTGCCAGCAGCCTGGGACAGGGGTGGGCCGGGGAGCTGTTTTTT
>NA|NA|TRBV7-8|TRBJ2-5
CASWGEPEVETQYF
TGTGCCAGCTGGGGGGAACCTGAAGTAGAGACCCAGTACTTC
>many|NA|TRBV10-3|TRBJ2-3
CAISEPQGFGTTDTQYF
TGTGCCATCAGTGAACCGCAGGGGTTCGGCACGACAGATACGCAGTATTTT
>few|NA|TRBV7-9|TRBJ2-7
CASSSVGAGEQYF
TGTGCCAGCAGCTCAGTGGGGGCTGGCGAGCAGTACTTC
>NA|NA|TRBV19|TRBJ1-2
CASTAKTPGGNYGYTF
TGTGCCAGTACAGCCAAAACCCCCGGAGGTAACTATGGCTACACCTTC
>few|NA|TRBV6-1|TRBJ2-7
CASDAVGHPSGSEQYF
TGTGCCAGCGACGCCGTCGGGCACCCGAGCGGAAGCGAGCAGTACTTC
>few|TRBD2|TRBV12-3/TRBV12-4|TRBJ2-2
CASRPVGLAGKGELFF
TGTGCCAGCAGACCAGTGGGACTAGCGGGGAAGGGGGAGCTGTTTTTT
>NA|TRBD1|TRBV7-9|TRBJ2-2
CASSYGTGGVGELFF
TGTGCCAGCAGCTACGGGACAGGGGGTGTCGGGGAGCTGTTTTTT
>few|NA|TRBV7-6|TRBJ2-5
CASSGEQETQYF
TGTGCCAGCAGCGGCGAACAAGAGACCCAGTACTTC
>many|NA|TRBV25-1|TRBJ2-1
CASSELGGYSYNEQFF
TGTGCCAGCAGTGAACTGGGCGGATACTCCTACAATGAGCAGTTCTTC
>NA|TRBD1|TRBV6-5|TRBJ1-3
CASSYGQGANTIYF
TGTGCCAGCAGTTACGGGCAGGGGGCAAACACCATATATTTT
>NA|NA|TRBV7-9|TRBJ1-3
CASSPLGRNSGNTIYF
TGTGCCAGCAGCCCCCTAGGACGGAACTCTGGAAACACCATATATTTT
>many|NA|TRBV5-1|TRBJ2-1
CASTYRENEQFF
TGCGCCAGCACCTACAGGGAAAATGAGCAGTTCTTC
>many|NA|TRBV28|TRBJ1-5
CASSQDSINQPQHF
TGTGCCAGCAGCCAGGACAGCATCAATCAGCCCCAGCATTTT
>many|NA|TRBV12-3/TRBV12-4|TRBJ2-5
CASALRETQYF
TGTGCCTCGGCGCTTCGGGAGACCCAGTACTTC
>few|NA|TRBV7-9|TRBJ2-1
CASSGPREYYNEQFF
TGTGCCAGCAGCGGCCCTCGAGAGTACTACAATGAGCAGTTCTTC
>NA|NA|TRBV6-5|TRBJ2-1
CASSHQGTRDEQFF
TGTGCCAGCAGTCACCAAGGGACTCGCGATGAGCAGTTCTTC
>many|NA|TRBV7-9|TRBJ2-7
CASSLPGHQSSYEQYF
TGTGCCAGCAGCCTACCGGGACACCAGAGCTCCTACGAGCAGTACTTC
>NA|TRBD2|TRBV9|TRBJ2-1
CASSVGGGIDEQFF
TGTGCCAGCAGCGTAGGGGGGGGGATCGATGAGCAGTTCTTC
>NA|TRBD1|TRBV9|TRBJ1-1
CASRGTGGNAEAFF
TGTGCCAGCAGGGGTACAGGGGGTAACGCTGAAGCTTTCTTT
>many|NA|TRBV28|TRBJ2-1
CASSETSYSYNEQFF
TGTGCCAGCAGTGAAACTTCCTACTCCTACAATGAGCAGTTCTTC
>NA|NA|TRBV13|TRBJ2-1
CASSLVWGSGNNEQFF
TGTGCCAGCAGCTTAGTATGGGGGAGTGGGAACAATGAGCAGTTCTTC
>NA|NA|TRBV15|TRBJ2-1
CATSRPGGGDEQFF
TGTGCCACCAGCAGGCCCGGAGGGGGGGATGAGCAGTTCTTC
>few|TRBD2|TRBV27|TRBJ2-2
CASSWGLAGDGELFF
TGTGCCAGCAGTTGGGGACTAGCGGGAGACGGGGAGCTGTTTTTT
>NA|NA|TRBV20-1|TRBJ2-6
CSALDHGGANVLTF
TGCAGTGCTCTGGACCACGGGGGGGCCAACGTCCTGACTTTC
>few|TRBD1|TRBV15|TRBJ2-3
CATSRDIQGDVGTDTQYF
TGTGCCACCAGCAGAGATATCCAGGGGGACGTGGGCACAGATACGCAGTATTTT
>NA|NA|TRBV2|TRBJ2-7
CASSESFAKVASYEQYF
TGTGCCAGCAGTGAATCTTTCGCGAAGGTGGCCTCCTACGAGCAGTACTTC
>NA|NA|TRBV2|TRBJ2-7
CASSERYGTYEQYF
TGTGCCAGCAGTGAGCGATATGGAACCTACGAGCAGTACTTC
>many|NA|TRBV29-1|TRBJ2-1
CSVEVEGSSYNEQFF
TGCAGCGTTGAAGTGGAGGGGAGCTCCTACAATGAGCAGTTCTTC
>few|NA|TRBV7-9|TRBJ2-1
CASSPPDLNNEQFF
TGTGCCAGCAGCCCCCCGGACTTGAACAATGAGCAGTTCTTC
>many|NA|TRBV2|TRBJ1-5
CASSDWGTLSGNQPQHF
TGTGCCAGCAGTGATTGGGGCACATTGTCTGGCAATCAGCCCCAGCATTTT
>NA|NA|TRBV11-2|TRBJ2-5
CASSGKLVETQYF
TGTGCCAGCAGCGGGAAACTAGTGGAGACCCAGTACTTC
>NA|TRBD1|TRBV7-9|TRBJ1-2
CASSFGTVHGYTF
TGTGCCAGCAGCTTTGGGACAGTTCATGGCTACACCTTC
>NA|TRBD1|TRBV5-1|TRBJ1-2
CASSLTGQGPNYGYTF
TGCGCCAGCAGCCTTACTGGACAGGGGCCCAACTATGGCTACACCTTC
>many|NA|TRBV6-1|TRBJ2-5
CASSKSGASYQETQYF
TGTGCCAGCAGTAAATCAGGGGCTTCGTACCAAGAGACCCAGTACTTC
>NA|NA|TRBV7-9|TRBJ2-7
CTSSLLRGLASDEQYF
TGTACCAGCAGCTTGTTGAGGGGACTGGCTAGTGACGAGCAGTACTTC
>NA|NA|TRBV14|TRBJ2-3
CASSQVRVAYDSTDTQYF
TGTGCCAGCAGCCAAGTTAGAGTTGCGTACGATAGCACAGATACGCAGTATTTT
>few|NA|TRBV12-3/TRBV12-4|TRBJ1-5
CASSSVAGKQPQHF
TGTGCCAGCAGCTCGGTGGCAGGGAAACAGCCCCAGCATTTT
>many|TRBD2|TRBV29-1|TRBJ2-1
CSVEDWGTSNEQFF
TGCAGCGTTGAAGATTGGGGGACTAGCAATGAGCAGTTCTTC
>few|NA|TRBV28|TRBJ2-1
CASIQDTMYNEQFF
TGTGCCAGCATCCAGGACACTATGTACAATGAGCAGTTCTTC
>many|NA|TRBV6-1|TRBJ1-1
CASTEYTEAFF
TGTGCCAGCACCGAGTACACTGAAGCTTTCTTT
>few|NA|TRBV2|TRBJ1-2
CASRRTGYYGYTF
TGTGCCAGCCGTAGGACGGGGTACTATGGCTACACCTTC
>many|NA|TRBV29-1|TRBJ2-3
CSVATGATSTDTQYF
TGCAGCGTTGCCACGGGCGCTACTAGCACAGATACGCAGTATTTT
>NA|NA|TRBV3-1|TRBJ2-6
CASSPQDSFGANVLTF
TGTGCCAGCAGCCCCCAGGATTCGTTCGGGGCCAACGTCCTGACTTTC
>few|NA|TRBV20-1|TRBJ1-3
CSASAGDTIYF
TGCAGTGCTAGTGCGGGGGACACCATATATTTT
>NA|NA|TRBV7-9|TRBJ1-4
CASSRTENEKLFF
TGTGCCAGCAGCCGGACGGAGAATGAAAAACTGTTTTTT
>few|NA|TRBV7-9|TRBJ2-1
CASSSVNGPSLNNEQFF
TGTGCCAGCAGCTCGGTTAACGGGCCCTCGTTAAACAATGAGCAGTTCTTC
>many|NA|TRBV12-3/TRBV12-4|TRBJ1-3
CASSWGSSGNTIYF
TGTGCCAGCAGTTGGGGCAGCTCTGGAAACACCATATATTTT
>NA|NA|TRBV5-5|TRBJ2-7
CAMSLGLLFYEQYF
TGTGCCATGAGCTTGGGGCTCCTCTTCTACGAGCAGTACTTC
>few|NA|TRBV7-3|TRBJ2-7
CASSLTGSAYEQYF
TGTGCCAGCAGCTTAACGGGCAGCGCCTACGAGCAGTACTTC
>NA|NA|TRBV12-5|TRBJ2-1
CASGPHYNEQFF
TGTGCTAGTGGGCCGCACTACAATGAGCAGTTCTTC